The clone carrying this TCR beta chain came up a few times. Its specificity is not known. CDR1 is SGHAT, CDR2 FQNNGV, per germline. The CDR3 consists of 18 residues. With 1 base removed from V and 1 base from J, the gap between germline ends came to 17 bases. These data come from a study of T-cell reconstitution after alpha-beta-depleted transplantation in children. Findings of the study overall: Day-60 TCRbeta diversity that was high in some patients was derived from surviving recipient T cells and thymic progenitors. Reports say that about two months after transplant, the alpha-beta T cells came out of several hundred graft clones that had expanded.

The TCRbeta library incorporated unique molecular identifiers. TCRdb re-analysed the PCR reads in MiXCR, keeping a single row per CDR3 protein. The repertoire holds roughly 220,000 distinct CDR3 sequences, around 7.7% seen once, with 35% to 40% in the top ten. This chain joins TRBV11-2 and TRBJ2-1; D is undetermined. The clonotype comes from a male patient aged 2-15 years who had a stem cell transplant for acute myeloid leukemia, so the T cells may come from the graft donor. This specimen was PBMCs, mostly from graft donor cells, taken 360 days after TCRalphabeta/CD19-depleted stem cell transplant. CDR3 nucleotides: TGTGCCAGCAGCTTAGTGATATTGGTAGAATATTCCTACAATGAGCAGTTCTTC. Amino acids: CASSLVILVEYSYNEQFF. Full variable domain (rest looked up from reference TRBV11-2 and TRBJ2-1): EAGVAQSPRYKIIEKRQSVAFWCNPISGHATLYWYQQILGQGPKLLIQFQNNGVVDDSQLPKDRFSAERLKGVDSTLKIQPAKLEDSAVYLCASSLVILVEYSYNEQFFGPGTRLTVL.